The next 18 T cell receptor beta chains were all read from a single sample in a study of cytomegalovirus exposure and HLA in healthy donors. This PCR relied on a set of 60 Vbeta primers and 13 Jbeta primers. Some clones are missing from TCRdb's copy, which holds only in-frame ones; the method was immunoSEQ multiplex PCR. The sample shows 18,000 or so clones, 65% to 75% of them seen only once. The sequenced material came from PBMCs. These receptors all come from a man between 18 and 29 years old in good health and CMV-seronegative.

The chain recombines TRBV5-4 with TRBJ2-1, with D maybe TRBD1 (6 bases). CDR1 is SGHNT and CDR2 is YYREEE in the germline V gene (reference sequence). Trimming removed 6 bases from V and 5 bases from J, with 15 bases in between. This CDR3 is built from 14 residues. The CDR3 DNA is TGTGCCAGCACCCTGGGGGCAGGTAACAATGAGCAGTTCTTC. This sequence encodes CASTLGAGNNEQFF.

V is TRBV2 and J is TRBJ1-3, with 7 bases matching TRBD1. The CDR3 loop spans 17 amino acids. The V and J ends lost 6 bases and 1 base, in that order; junction bases with no gene match: 12. CDR1 is SNHLY and CDR2 is FYNNEI in the germline V gene. The CDR3 DNA reads TGTGCCAGCAGCGTCTTCAACAGGGGTCTTTCTGGAAACACCATATATTTT. Translated, it gives CASSVFNRGLSGNTIYF.

The gene calls are TRBV27 and TRBJ1-1; no clear D gene. Per the germline V gene, CDR1 is MNHEY and CDR2 is SMNVEV (reference sequence). V was cut by 5 bases and J by 7 bases, with 17 bases left in between. The CDR3 extends over 14 amino acids. The CDR3: CASSGSGKVSEAFF. CDR3 DNA sequence: TGTGCCAGCAGTGGATCCGGGAAGGTCAGTGAAGCTTTCTTT.

This chain links TRBV29-1 with TRBJ1-1, with a weak D call TRBD1 (6 bases). This CDR3 is 12 amino acids long. Germline CDR1 SQVTM, CDR2 ANQGSEA. Trimming pared 5 bases from V and 11 bases from J, leaving 18 bases between. CDR3 sequence reads: CSVFGGDTGAFF. The CDR3 DNA follows: TGCAGCGTTTTTGGGGGGGACACTGGCGCTTTCTTT.

The CDR3 bases are TGTGCCAGTCGTAAGAGGGGGTCTGAAGCTTTCTTT. This gives the protein CASRKRGSEAFF. This chain links TRBV30 with TRBJ1-1, with a tentative D call TRBD1 (6 bases). V gave up 8 bases and J gave up 6 bases, with 16 bases separating them. CDR3 size: 12 residues. Germline V gives CDR1 GTSNPN, CDR2 SVGIG (reference sequence).

This chain joins TRBV6-6 and TRBJ1-3; D ambiguous. Germline CDR1 and CDR2: MNHNY and SVGAGI (reference sequence). The V and J ends lost 0 bases and 4 bases respectively, with 4 bases between them. This CDR3 has 13 residues. The CDR3: CASSYSQGNTIYF. The CDR3 DNA is TGTGCCAGCAGTTACTCACAGGGAAACACCATATATTTT.

The genes are TRBV5-8 and TRBJ1-5; D remains ambiguous. CDR3 length: 12 residues. With 4 bases removed from V and 7 bases from J, the gap between germline ends came to 9 bases. The germline gives CDR1 SGHTS, CDR2 YDEGEE. The CDR3 DNA is TGTGCCAGCAGCCCCCTCGCGCAGCCCCAGCATTTT. Its protein is CASSPLAQPQHF.

The chain is built from TRBV25-1 and TRBJ1-4; 9 nucleotides align to TRBD1. Germline assignment: CDR1 MGHDK and CDR2 SYGVNS. V trimming: 6 bases; J trimming: 5 bases; junction bases outside the gene matches: 4. The CDR3 loop spans 14 amino acids. For the CDR3, the DNA is TGTGCCAGCAGAGGGGACAGGGCGAATGAAAAACTGTTTTTT. Protein: CASRGDRANEKLFF.

The genes are TRBV7-6 and TRBJ1-2, with 7 bases identical to TRBD1. Unmatched junction bases numbered 4, after V lost 1 base and J lost 2 bases. The CDR3 is 15 amino acids. Germline V gene lookup returns CDR1 SGHVS and CDR2 FNYEAQ. Here the CDR3 reads CASSLEGTANYGYTF. The CDR3 region has the DNA TGTGCCAGCAGCTTAGAAGGGACAGCCAACTATGGCTACACCTTC.

This clone was detected only a few times. The rearrangement uses TRBV9 and TRBJ1-4; 9 nucleotides line up with TRBD1. The V gene end was trimmed by 0 bases and the J gene end by 8 bases; junction bases not matched to a gene: 8. The CDR3 has 16 amino acids. The germline gives CDR1 SGDLS, CDR2 YYNGEE. The CDR3 nucleotides read TGTGCCAGCAGCGTAGGCAGTGGGACAGGGAAGGAAAAACTGTTTTTT. It codes for CASSVGSGTGKEKLFF.

The sample holds a few counts of this clone. The same CDR3 is also encoded by other DNA sequences in this sample. V and J are TRBV9 and TRBJ1-2, with TRBD1 identical over 9 bases. Trimming at V came to 0 bases and at J to 2 bases, leaving 2 bases not matched to a gene. Germline lookup yields CDR1 SGDLS and CDR2 YYNGEE. This CDR3 region has 15 residues. The CDR3 coding sequence is TGTGCCAGCAGCGTAGGGGGACAGGGAAACTATGGCTACACCTTC. It encodes CASSVGGQGNYGYTF.

V is TRBV10-3 and J is TRBJ2-2; 7 bases map to TRBD2. V shed 0 bases, J shed 0 bases, and the junction held 1 base outside the gene matches. Germline values: CDR1 ENHRY, CDR2 SYGVKD. CDR3 length: 16 residues. CDR3 in DNA: TGTGCCATCAGTGAGTCGGGAGGGCCGAACACCGGGGAGCTGTTTTTT. Protein product: CAISESGGPNTGELFF.

This rearrangement joins TRBV4-2 to TRBJ1-6, with unresolved D. The CDR3 totals 15 residues. The germline V and J ends were trimmed by 0 bases and 12 bases, with 15 bases remaining between them. Germline CDR1 and CDR2: LGHNA and YNFKEQ. DNA for the CDR3: TGTGCCAGCAGCCAAGATCTTGCGGCAGATCTACCCCTCCACTTT. This translates into CASSQDLAADLPLHF.

This clone was observed a handful of times. The chain combines TRBV11-3 with TRBJ2-3; tentative D call: TRBD2 (6 bases). Germline CDR1 SGHNT, CDR2 YENEEA. This CDR3 has 14 amino acids. Trimming pared 5 bases from V and 0 bases from J, leaving 9 bases between. The chain's CDR3 is CASSRGRSTDTQYF. Here the CDR3 DNA reads TGTGCCAGCAGCCGGGGGAGGAGCACAGATACGCAGTATTTT.

The chain has TRBV30 and TRBJ2-7, with a tentative D call TRBD2 (6 bases). This CDR3 has 17 residues. Germline V gene data show CDR1 as GTSNPN and CDR2 as SVGIG (reference sequence). V was trimmed by 7 bases and J by 3 bases, leaving 28 bases between them. Here the CDR3 DNA reads TGTGCCTCATCGACGGGGCGCTTAGGGAGGCGCAGCTACGAGCAGTACTTC. Translated: CASSTGRLGRRSYEQYF.

The chain couples TRBV29-1 to TRBJ1-1; TRBD1 agrees at 9 bases. CDR1 is SQVTM and CDR2 is ANQGSEA in the germline V gene. V was clipped by 2 bases and J by 10 bases; unmatched bases: 20. The CDR3 loop spans 17 amino acids. CDR3 in amino acids: CSVELAAGQGFGVGAFF. CDR3 sequence (DNA): TGCAGCGTTGAACTGGCCGCGGGACAGGGCTTTGGGGTGGGAGCTTTCTTT.

The chain is built from TRBV11-2 and TRBJ2-7; TRBD2 aligns across 10 bases. With V trimmed by 3 bases and J by 0 bases, 2 bases remained unmatched. Germline loops: CDR1 SGHAT, CDR2 FQNNGV. The CDR3 is 15 amino acids. In DNA, the CDR3 is TGTGCCAGCAGCTTGGGACTAGCGAGCTCCTACGAGCAGTACTTC. It specifies CASSLGLASSYEQYF.

The J gene is TRBJ1-5, the V gene TRBV6-5, with a tentative D call TRBD1 (6 bases). Germline assignment: CDR1 MNHEY and CDR2 SVGAGI. Between the trimmed V and J ends, which lost 5 bases and 2 bases, there was a span of 10 bases. The CDR3 is 14 residues long. This CDR3 is CASSQGLGNQPQHF. The CDR3 nucleotides are TGTGCCAGCAGTCAGGGGTTGGGCAATCAGCCCCAGCATTTT.